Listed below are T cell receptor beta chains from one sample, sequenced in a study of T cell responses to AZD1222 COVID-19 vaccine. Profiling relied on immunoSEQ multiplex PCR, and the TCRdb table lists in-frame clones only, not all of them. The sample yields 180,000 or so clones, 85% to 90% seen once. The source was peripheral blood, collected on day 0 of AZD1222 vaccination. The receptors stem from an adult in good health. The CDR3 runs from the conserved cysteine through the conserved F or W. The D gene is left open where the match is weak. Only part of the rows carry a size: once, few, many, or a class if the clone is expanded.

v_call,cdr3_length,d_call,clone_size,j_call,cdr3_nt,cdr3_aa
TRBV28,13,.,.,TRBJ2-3,TGTGCCAGCAGTTTAGCAGGGGATAATACGCAGTATTTT,CASSLAGDNTQYF
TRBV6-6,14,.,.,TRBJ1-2,TGTGCCAGCAGTAGGAAAGGCGTTAACTATGGCTACACCTTC,CASSRKGVNYGYTF
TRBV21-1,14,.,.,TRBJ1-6,TGTGCCAGCACCTTAGGACAGGGACTATCACCCCTCCACTTT,CASTLGQGLSPLHF
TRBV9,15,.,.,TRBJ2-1,TGTGCCAGCAGCGTAGGGGGGGGCCCCTACAATGAGCAGTTCTTC,CASSVGGGPYNEQFF
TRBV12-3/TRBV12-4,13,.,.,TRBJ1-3,TGTGCCAGCAGCGGACGGTCTGGAAACACCATATATTTT,CASSGRSGNTIYF
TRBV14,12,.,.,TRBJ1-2,TGTGCCAGCAGCCCGACAGGCTATGGCTACACCTTC,CASSPTGYGYTF
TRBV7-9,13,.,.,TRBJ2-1,TGTGCCAGCAGCGCCAGGGAATACAATGAGCAGTTCTTC,CASSAREYNEQFF
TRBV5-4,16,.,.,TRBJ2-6,TGTGCCAGCAGCCTACTCCCTCGAGGTGGGGCCAACGTCCTGACTTTC,CASSLLPRGGANVLTF
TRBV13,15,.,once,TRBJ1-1,TGTGCCAGCAGCTTTGGGGCGGGACCGAACACTGAAGCTTTCTTT,CASSFGAGPNTEAFF
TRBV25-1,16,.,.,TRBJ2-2,TGTGCCAGCAGTGAAGACAGGTCCTACTCTACCGGGGAGCTGTTTTTT,CASSEDRSYSTGELFF
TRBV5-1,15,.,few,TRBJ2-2,TGCGCCAGCAGCTGGGCCGACAGGAACACCGGGGAGCTGTTTTTT,CASSWADRNTGELFF
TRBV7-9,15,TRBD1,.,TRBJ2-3,TGTGCCAGCAGCTTCCCGGGACAGGGGGCAGATACGCAGTATTTT,CASSFPGQGADTQYF
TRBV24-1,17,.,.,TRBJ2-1,TGTGCCACCAGTGATTCATCAGGGGCCATGGCCTACAATGAGCAGTTCTTC,CATSDSSGAMAYNEQFF
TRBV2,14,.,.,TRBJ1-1,TGTGCCAGCAGTGAGTCTTGGGGGAACACTGAAGCTTTCTTT,CASSESWGNTEAFF
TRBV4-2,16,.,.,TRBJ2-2,TGTGCCAGCAGCCAATTTCACAGGGACGGGACCGGGGAGCTGTTTTTT,CASSQFHRDGTGELFF
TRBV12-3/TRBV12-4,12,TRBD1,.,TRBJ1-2,TGTGCCAGCAGTCCACAGACAGGGAACTACACCTTC,CASSPQTGNYTF
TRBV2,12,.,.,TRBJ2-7,TGTGCCAGCGGGACTCTCTCCTACGAGCAGTACTTC,CASGTLSYEQYF
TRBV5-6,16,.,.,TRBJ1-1,TGTGCCAGCAGCTTATCAACCCGGCGCCGGGGCACTGAAGCTTTCTTT,CASSLSTRRRGTEAFF
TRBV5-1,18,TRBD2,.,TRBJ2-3,TGCGCCAGCAGCTTTTTTACTAGCGGGGGATACGGGGCAGATACGCAGTATTTT,CASSFFTSGGYGADTQYF
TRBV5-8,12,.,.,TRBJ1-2,TGTGCCAGCAGGGGCCGGGGCTATGGCTACACCTTC,CASRGRGYGYTF
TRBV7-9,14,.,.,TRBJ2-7,TGTGCCAGCAGCCTAATGGGACTTTCAAACGAGCAGTACTTC,CASSLMGLSNEQYF
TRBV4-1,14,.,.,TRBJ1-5,TGCGCCAGCAGCCCCGACGGTAGCAATCAGCCCCAGCATTTT,CASSPDGSNQPQHF
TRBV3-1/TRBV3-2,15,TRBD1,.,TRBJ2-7,TGTGCCAGCAGCAGAACCGGGACAGGGTCCCCCGAGCAGTACTTC,CASSRTGTGSPEQYF
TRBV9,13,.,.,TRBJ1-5,TGTGCCAGCAGCCGAACCGGGGTTCAGCCCCAGCATTTT,CASSRTGVQPQHF
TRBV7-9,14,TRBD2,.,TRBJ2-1,TGTGCCAGCAGCTCACGGGGACTACCCAATGAGCAGTTCTTC,CASSSRGLPNEQFF
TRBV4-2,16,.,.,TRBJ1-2,TGTGCCAGCCAAAGGCTCCGGGACAACGATTTCTATGGCTACACCTTC,CASQRLRDNDFYGYTF
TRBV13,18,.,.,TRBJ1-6,TGTGCCAGCAGCTTATCTAGCTCGACACCCATGGGCGATTCACCCCTCCACTTT,CASSLSSSTPMGDSPLHF
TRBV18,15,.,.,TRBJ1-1,TGTGCCAGCTCACCATTCAGGGAAAGGGACACTGAAGCTTTCTTT,CASSPFRERDTEAFF
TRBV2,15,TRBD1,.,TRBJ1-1,TGTGCCAGCACCCCTTACGGGACAGGGGACCCTGAAGCTTTCTTT,CASTPYGTGDPEAFF
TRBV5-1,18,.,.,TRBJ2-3,TGCGCCAGCAGCTTGGGGGGCGGGACTTCTCAAATAGCAGATACGCAGTATTTT,CASSLGGGTSQIADTQYF
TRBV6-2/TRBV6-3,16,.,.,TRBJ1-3,TGTGCCAGCAGTTACCACAGGCGGAAAGGGGGAAACACCATATATTTT,CASSYHRRKGGNTIYF
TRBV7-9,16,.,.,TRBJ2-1,TGTGCCAGCAGCCCCTCCTCTGCAGACTCCTACAATGAGCAGTTCTTC,CASSPSSADSYNEQFF
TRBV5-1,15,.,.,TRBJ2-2,TGCGCCAGCAGCTTGGACAGGGCGAACACCGGGGAGCTGTTTTTT,CASSLDRANTGELFF
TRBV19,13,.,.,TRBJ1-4,TGTGCCAGTAGCCACAGGACTAATGAAAAACTGTTTTTT,CASSHRTNEKLFF
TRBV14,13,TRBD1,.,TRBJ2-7,TGTGCCAGCAGGAGACAGGGAACCTACGAGCAGTACTTC,CASRRQGTYEQYF
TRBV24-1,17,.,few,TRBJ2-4,TGTGCCACCAGTGCTGAGTCGAGACAGCGGTATCAAAACATTCAGTACTTC,CATSAESRQRYQNIQYF
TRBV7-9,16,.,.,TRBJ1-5,TGTGCCAGCAGCTTAGACGGGGGCCCTACTAATCAGCCCCAGCATTTT,CASSLDGGPTNQPQHF
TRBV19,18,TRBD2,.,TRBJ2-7,TGTGCCAGTAGTAAATGGACTAGCGGGGGGGCTAGGTCCTACGAGCAGTACTTC,CASSKWTSGGARSYEQYF
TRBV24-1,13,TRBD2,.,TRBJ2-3,TGTGCCTCCGGCGGGAGCCACACAGATACGCAGTATTTT,CASGGSHTDTQYF
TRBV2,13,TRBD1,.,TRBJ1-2,TGTGCCAGCAGTGAAGACAGGGGCGCTGGCTACACCTTC,CASSEDRGAGYTF
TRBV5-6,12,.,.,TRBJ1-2,TGTGCCAGCAGTTTCCAGGGATATGGCTACACCTTC,CASSFQGYGYTF
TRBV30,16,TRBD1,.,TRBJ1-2,TGTGCCTGGCTCCGGGACAGGGGTTTAGCTAACTATGGCTACACCTTC,CAWLRDRGLANYGYTF
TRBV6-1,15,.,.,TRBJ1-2,TGTGCCAGCAGTGAATATACAGGATACAGAGATGGCTACACCTTC,CASSEYTGYRDGYTF
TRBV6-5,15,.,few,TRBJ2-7,TGTGCCAGCAGTCGAGCCCCGGACAGCTCCTACGAGCAGTACTTC,CASSRAPDSSYEQYF
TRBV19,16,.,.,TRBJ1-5,TGTGCCAGTAGTGTCAACAGGGTGGGGAGCAATCAGCCCCAGCATTTT,CASSVNRVGSNQPQHF
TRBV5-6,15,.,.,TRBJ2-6,TGTGCCAGCAGCTTCTCAGGGACTGGGGCCAACGTCCTGACTTTC,CASSFSGTGANVLTF
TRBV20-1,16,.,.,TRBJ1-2,TGCAGTGCTAGTAGTTTAGGCCAGGGAGCTAACTATGGCTACACCTTC,CSASSLGQGANYGYTF
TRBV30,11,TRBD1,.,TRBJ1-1,TGTGCCAGGGAGACAGGGGGCCTGTCTTTCTTT,CARETGGLSFF
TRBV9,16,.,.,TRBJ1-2,TGTGCCAGCAGCGTAGCTGGGGGGGTGACTAACTATGGCTACACCTTC,CASSVAGGVTNYGYTF
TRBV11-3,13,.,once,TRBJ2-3,TGTGCCAGCAGCCCGCGGACGGGAGATACGCAGTATTTT,CASSPRTGDTQYF
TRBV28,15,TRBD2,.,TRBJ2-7,TGTGCCAGCAGTTTGGGGCGGGGGGTTACCTACGAGCAGTACTTC,CASSLGRGVTYEQYF